One and the same sample provided the 15 T cell receptor beta chains below, sequenced in a study of control samples from healthy donors and cancer patients (dated by TCRdb to the early 2020s). The library was produced with the immunoSEQ multiplex PCR assay. TCRdb holds this immuneACCESS table with in-frame rearrangements only. Some clones are missing; in checked studies, unresolved V genes explain under half, and the rest has no known cause. The sample yields 150,000 to 190,000 clones; over 90% were counted once. The ten largest account for under 2.5% of the sample. The sample taken for sequencing was blood. All receptors come from a man aged 45-65 years in good health.

V is TRBV3-1 (or the pseudogene TRBV3-2) and J is TRBJ1-1, with D unclear. Trimming pared 6 bases from V and 8 bases from J, leaving 13 bases between. Germline CDR1 and CDR2: LGHDT and YNNKEL (reference sequence). This CDR3 spans 12 amino acids. CDR3 nucleotide sequence: TGTGCCAGCAGTCCTACAGCGACAGAAGCTTTCTTT. It codes for CASSPTATEAFF.

The chain is built from TRBV13 and TRBJ1-4, with D uncertain. The V gene lost 5 bases and the J gene lost 8 bases, with 21 bases spanning the gap. Germline-derived CDR1 and CDR2 are PRHDT and FYEKMQ (reference sequence). This CDR3 has 16 amino acids. CDR3 residues: CASSPGPDRNEEKLFF. CDR3 in DNA: TGTGCCAGCAGCCCAGGACCGGATAGAAATGAAGAAAAACTGTTTTTT.

The chain joins TRBV28 to TRBJ1-2; 7 bases are shared with TRBD1. V lost 1 base, J lost 3 bases, and 2 bases stayed unmatched. Germline lookup yields CDR1 MDHEN and CDR2 SYDVKM. The CDR3 has 14 residues. Here the CDR3 DNA reads TGTGCCAGCAGTTTATATGACAGGGACTATGGCTACACCTTC. It translates to CASSLYDRDYGYTF.

The V and J genes are TRBV2 and TRBJ1-2; 7 bases are a match to TRBD1. Germline CDR1 SNHLY, CDR2 FYNNEI. The CDR3 sequence is 15 residues long. V shed 5 bases and J 4 bases; nucleotides not matched to a gene: 10. CDR3 sequence reads: CASSPDRVMLYGYTF. The CDR3 region has the DNA TGTGCCAGCAGTCCAGACAGGGTAATGCTCTATGGCTACACCTTC. The full variable domain, with the rest looked up from reference TRBV2 and TRBJ1-2, is EPEVTQTPSHQVTQMGQEVILRCVPISNHLYFYWYRQILGQKVEFLVSFYNNEISEKSEIFDDQFSVERPDGSNFTLKIRSTKLEDSAMYFCASSPDRVMLYGYTFGSGTRLTVV.

The chain employs TRBV7-2 and TRBJ2-3, with 10 bases aligning to TRBD2. V was clipped by 5 bases and J by 4 bases; unmatched bases: 3. Germline values: CDR1 SGHTA, CDR2 FQGNSA. The CDR3 sequence is 14 residues long. The CDR3 sequence: CASSLGTSADTQYF. The CDR3 DNA follows: TGTGCCAGCAGCCTGGGGACTAGCGCAGATACGCAGTATTTT.

The chain couples TRBV2 to TRBJ1-1; D ambiguous. This CDR3 has 9 amino acids. Germline V CDR1 and CDR2: SNHLY, FYNNEI. CDR3 sequence (DNA): TGTAGACGGCACGGAGAAGCTTTCTTT. Residues: CRRHGEAFF.

The chain is built from TRBV15 and TRBJ2-1, with a tentative D call TRBD2 (6 bases). Germline V gives CDR1 LNHNV, CDR2 YYDKDF (reference sequence). The CDR3 length is 16 residues. Trimming removed 2 bases from V and 3 bases from J, with 14 bases in between. DNA for the CDR3: TGTGCCACCAGCAGAAGATCCGGGAGTATCTACAATGAGCAGTTCTTC. It specifies CATSRRSGSIYNEQFF.

V usage is TRBV5-1 and J usage is TRBJ2-7, with D hard to call. The CDR3 extends over 12 amino acids. The germline V and J ends were trimmed by 0 bases and 5 bases, with 6 bases remaining between them. The V gene's germline CDR1 is SGHRS and CDR2 YFSETQ. Written as DNA, the CDR3 is TGCGCCAGCAGCTTGGATTCAAACGAGCAGTACTTC. Translating it yields CASSLDSNEQYF.

The V call is TRBV11-2, the J call TRBJ2-4, with D tentatively TRBD1 (6 bases). The CDR3 covers 14 residues. Germline V gene lookup returns CDR1 SGHAT and CDR2 FQNNGV. Trimming shortened V by 4 bases and J by 1 base, and 8 bases separated the two germline ends. CDR3 sequence: CASSSQGAKNIQYF. CDR3 DNA sequence: TGTGCCAGCAGCTCGCAGGGGGCCAAAAACATTCAGTACTTC. Looking up the rest from reference TRBV11-2 and TRBJ2-4 gives the full variable domain: EAGVAQSPRYKIIEKRQSVAFWCNPISGHATLYWYQQILGQGPKLLIQFQNNGVVDDSQLPKDRFSAERLKGVDSTLKIQPAKLEDSAVYLCASSSQGAKNIQYFGAGTRLSVL.

This chain links TRBV4-1 with TRBJ1-2; D possibly corresponds to TRBD1 (6 bases). Germline V gives CDR1 MGHRA, CDR2 YSYEKL. V gave up 1 base and J gave up 3 bases, with 12 bases separating them. The CDR3 spans 15 residues. In DNA form, the CDR3 reads TGCGCCAGCAGCCAAGTGGGCAGGGGCGACTATGGCTACACCTTC. Its translation is CASSQVGRGDYGYTF.

The J gene is TRBJ2-2, the V gene TRBV27, with TRBD2 as a possible D gene (7 bases). The length of the CDR3 is 20 residues. Germline CDR1 MNHEY, CDR2 SMNVEV (reference sequence). Between the trimmed V and J ends, which lost 2 bases and 4 bases, there was a span of 26 bases. CDR3 region: CASSLGGGLARRSLTGELFF. DNA for the CDR3: TGTGCCAGCAGTTTAGGGGGGGGGCTAGCGAGACGCTCTCTCACCGGGGAGCTGTTTTTT.

V is TRBV19 and J is TRBJ2-3; D unresolved. Trimming took 4 bases from V and 4 from J, leaving 6 bases between them. The CDR3 length is 12 residues. Germline V CDR1 and CDR2: LNHDA, SQIVND (reference sequence). The CDR3 loop is CASSSKADTQYF. CDR3 nucleotides: TGTGCCAGTAGTAGCAAGGCAGATACGCAGTATTTT.

This clone was seen just once. This chain joins TRBV5-1 and TRBJ1-1, with TRBD1 as a possible D gene (6 bases). There are 15 residues in the CDR3. V was shortened by 4 bases and J by 5 bases, with 18 bases between the two germline ends. Germline V gene sequence: CDR1 SGHRS, CDR2 YFSETQ. The CDR3 is CASSVTGRSDTEAFF. The CDR3 coding sequence is TGCGCCAGCAGCGTTACAGGGAGGAGTGATACTGAAGCTTTCTTT.

The V call is TRBV27, the J call TRBJ1-2; D perhaps matches TRBD1 (6 bases). Trimming removed 4 bases from V and 8 bases from J, with 14 bases in between. CDR1 and CDR2 (germline): MNHEY, SMNVEV (reference sequence). This CDR3 contains 13 residues. The CDR3 DNA is TGTGCCAGCAGTTCACAGGGCGGCGGCGGCTACACCTTC. Translating gives CASSSQGGGGYTF.

This sequence joins TRBV7-2 and TRBJ2-3, with 8 bases identical to TRBD2. Germline CDR1 reads SGHTA; CDR2 reads FQGNSA. CDR3 length: 15 residues. Germline trimming cut 5 bases from V and 2 bases from J; bases unmatched to any gene: 6. The CDR3 region has the DNA TGTGCCAGCAGCGCTACTAGCGGTCCCACAGATACGCAGTATTTT. This gives the protein CASSATSGPTDTQYF.